This T cell receptor beta chain derives from a study of cytomegalovirus exposure and HLA in healthy donors. Overall study findings and caveats: The authors excluded some V segments, including TRBV6-2 and TRBV6-3, as indistinguishable. Analysis performed later found about 18,000 TCR beta sequences associated with HLA alleles at 0.05 false discovery rate. The authors enumerated over 150 TCR beta chains as linked to cytomegalovirus.

Primers: 60 Vbeta forward and 13 Jbeta reverse. Data came from immunoSEQ multiplex PCR; TCRdb stores just in-frame clones and leaves some out. The sample holds under 200,000 clones, approximately 80% seen once. The V gene's germline CDR1 is SGHVS and CDR2 FNYEAQ. This CDR3 has 15 residues. V shed 3 bases, J shed 5 bases, and the junction held 9 bases outside the gene matches. Points on this clone: Its antigen is unknown.

The chain couples TRBV7-6 to TRBJ1-1; TRBD1 matches 7 bases. The specimen was PBMCs. The source of this sequence is a woman aged 40 to 49 in good health and CMV-seropositive. As DNA, the CDR3 is TGTGCCAGCAGCTTGGCCGGGACAGCCTCTACTGAAGCTTTCTTT. The encoded protein is CASSLAGTASTEAFF.